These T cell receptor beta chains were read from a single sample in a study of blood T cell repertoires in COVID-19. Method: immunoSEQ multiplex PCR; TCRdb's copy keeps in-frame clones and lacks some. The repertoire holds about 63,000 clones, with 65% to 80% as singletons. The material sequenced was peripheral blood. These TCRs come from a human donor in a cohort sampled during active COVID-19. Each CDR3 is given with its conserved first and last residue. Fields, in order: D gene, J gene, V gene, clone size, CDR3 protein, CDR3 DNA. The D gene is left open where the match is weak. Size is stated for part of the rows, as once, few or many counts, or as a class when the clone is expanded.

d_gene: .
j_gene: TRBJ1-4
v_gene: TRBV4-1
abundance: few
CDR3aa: CASSHPLRNEKLFF
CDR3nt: TGCGCCAGCAGCCACCCACTACGTAATGAAAAACTGTTTTTT

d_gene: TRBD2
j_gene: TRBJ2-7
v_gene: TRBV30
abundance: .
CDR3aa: CAWSGLAGAVGQYF
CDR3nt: TGTGCCTGGAGTGGCCTAGCGGGCGCGGTAGGGCAGTACTTC

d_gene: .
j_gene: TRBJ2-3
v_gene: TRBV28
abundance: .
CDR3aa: CASSSPPRGADTQYF
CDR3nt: TGTGCCAGCAGTTCTCCCCCGCGTGGTGCGGATACGCAGTATTTT

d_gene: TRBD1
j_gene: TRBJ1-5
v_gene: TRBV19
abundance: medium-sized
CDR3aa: CASSIATGNAGPQHF
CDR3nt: TGTGCCAGTAGTATCGCGACAGGGAATGCTGGACCCCAGCATTTT

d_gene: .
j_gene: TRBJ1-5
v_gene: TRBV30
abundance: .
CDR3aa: CAWSVPPPRSNQPQHF
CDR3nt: TGTGCCTGGAGTGTACCCCCTCCGAGGAGCAATCAGCCCCAGCATTTT

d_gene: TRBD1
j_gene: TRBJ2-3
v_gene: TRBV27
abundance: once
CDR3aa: CASSLPGQGRPTQYF
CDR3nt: TGTGCCAGCAGTCTGCCGGGACAGGGACGCCCTACGCAGTATTTT

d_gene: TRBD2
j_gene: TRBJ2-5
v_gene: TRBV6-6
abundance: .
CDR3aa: CASSGASGLQETQYF
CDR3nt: TGTGCCTCCTCCGGGGCTAGCGGGCTCCAAGAGACCCAGTACTTC

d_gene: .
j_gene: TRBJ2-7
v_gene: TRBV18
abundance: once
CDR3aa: CASSPPSSYEQYF
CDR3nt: TGTGCCAGCTCACCACCTAGCAGCTACGAGCAGTACTTC

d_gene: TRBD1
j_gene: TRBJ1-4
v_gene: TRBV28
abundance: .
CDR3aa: CASSVSRQGGEKLFF
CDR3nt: TGTGCCAGCAGCGTCAGCCGACAGGGCGGGGAAAAACTGTTTTTT

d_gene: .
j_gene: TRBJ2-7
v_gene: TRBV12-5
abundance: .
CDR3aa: CASTGSYGKQYF
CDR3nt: TGTGCTAGTACAGGGTCTTACGGGAAGCAGTACTTC

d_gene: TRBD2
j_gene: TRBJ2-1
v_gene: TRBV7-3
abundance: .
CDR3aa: CASSLGTTTNEQFF
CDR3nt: TGTGCCAGCAGCTTGGGGACTACGACCAATGAGCAGTTCTTC

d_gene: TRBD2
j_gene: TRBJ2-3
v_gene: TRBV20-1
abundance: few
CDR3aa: CSASLSGGSTDTQYF
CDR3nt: TGCAGTGCTAGTCTCAGCGGGGGAAGCACAGATACGCAGTATTTT

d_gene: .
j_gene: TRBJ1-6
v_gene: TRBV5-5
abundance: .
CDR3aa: CASSLSRERGSPLHF
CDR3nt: TGTGCCAGCAGCTTGTCCAGGGAAAGGGGTTCACCCCTCCACTTT

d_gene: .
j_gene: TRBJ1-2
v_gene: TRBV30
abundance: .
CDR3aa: CAWSRSGGYTF
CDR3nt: TGTGCCTGGAGTCGGTCGGGGGGCTACACCTTC

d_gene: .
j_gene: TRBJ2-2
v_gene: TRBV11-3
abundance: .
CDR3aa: CASSVVSTGELFF
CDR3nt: TGTGCCAGCAGCGTAGTTAGCACCGGGGAGCTGTTTTTT

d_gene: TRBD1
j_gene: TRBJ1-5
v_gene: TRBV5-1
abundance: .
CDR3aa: CASSSGTGNNQPQHF
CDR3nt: TGCGCCAGCAGCTCGGGGACAGGTAACAATCAGCCCCAGCATTTT

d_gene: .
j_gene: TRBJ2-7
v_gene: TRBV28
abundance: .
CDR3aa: CASSNHGYEQYF
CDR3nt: TGTGCCAGCAGTAACCACGGCTACGAGCAGTACTTC

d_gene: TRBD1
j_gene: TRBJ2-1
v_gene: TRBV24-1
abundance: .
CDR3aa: CATSDLILGQGSSYNEQFF
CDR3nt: TGTGCCACCAGTGATCTCATCTTGGGACAGGGGAGCTCCTACAATGAGCAGTTCTTC

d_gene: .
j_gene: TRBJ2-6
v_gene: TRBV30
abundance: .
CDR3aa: CAWSAPGFYGANVLTF
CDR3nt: TGTGCCTGGAGTGCACCAGGGTTTTATGGGGCCAACGTCCTGACTTTC

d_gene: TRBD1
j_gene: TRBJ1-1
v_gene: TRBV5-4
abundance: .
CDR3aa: CASSRRTGGGNTEAFF
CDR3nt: TGTGCCAGCAGCCGTAGGACAGGGGGGGGGAACACTGAAGCTTTCTTT

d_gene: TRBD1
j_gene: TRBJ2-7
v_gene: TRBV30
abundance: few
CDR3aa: CAWSGTGGLKQYF
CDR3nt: TGTGCCTGGAGTGGGACAGGAGGACTTAAGCAGTACTTC

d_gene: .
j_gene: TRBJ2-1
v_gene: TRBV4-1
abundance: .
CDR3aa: CASSQVLLAITYNEQFF
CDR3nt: TGCGCCAGCAGCCAAGTGCTTCTAGCGATTACCTACAATGAGCAGTTCTTC

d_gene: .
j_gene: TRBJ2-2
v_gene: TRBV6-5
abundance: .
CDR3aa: CACAVINTGELFF
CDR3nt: TGTGCCTGCGCGGTTATTAACACCGGGGAGCTGTTTTTT

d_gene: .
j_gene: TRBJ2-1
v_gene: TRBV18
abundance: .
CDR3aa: CASSPGGRRHNEQFF
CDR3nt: TGTGCCAGCTCACCGGGGGGTAGGAGGCACAATGAGCAGTTCTTC

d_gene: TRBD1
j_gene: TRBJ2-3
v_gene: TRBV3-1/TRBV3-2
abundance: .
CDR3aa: CASSQGTGKDTQYF
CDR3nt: TGTGCCAGCAGCCAAGGGACAGGGAAAGATACGCAGTATTTT

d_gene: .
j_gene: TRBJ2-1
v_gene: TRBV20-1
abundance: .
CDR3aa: CSASSAVPYNEQFF
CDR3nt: TGCAGTGCTAGTTCAGCGGTTCCCTACAATGAGCAGTTCTTC

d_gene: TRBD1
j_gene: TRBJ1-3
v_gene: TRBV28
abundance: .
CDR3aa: CASYDGQGGTIYF
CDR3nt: TGTGCCAGCTACGACGGACAGGGTGGCACCATATATTTT

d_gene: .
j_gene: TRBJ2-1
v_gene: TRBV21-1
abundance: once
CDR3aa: CASTSKAPAGGQDEQFF
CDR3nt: TGTGCCAGCACCTCAAAGGCTCCAGCGGGAGGGCAAGATGAGCAGTTCTTC

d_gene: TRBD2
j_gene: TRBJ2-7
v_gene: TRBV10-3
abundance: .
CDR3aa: CAISHGREGKDEQYF
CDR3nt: TGTGCCATCTCACACGGCCGGGAGGGCAAAGACGAGCAGTACTTC

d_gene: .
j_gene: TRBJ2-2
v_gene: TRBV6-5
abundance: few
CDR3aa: CASSRTVTGELFF
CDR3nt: TGTGCCAGCAGTCGTACGGTTACCGGGGAGCTGTTTTTT

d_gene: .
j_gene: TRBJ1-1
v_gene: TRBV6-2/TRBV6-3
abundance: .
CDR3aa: CASSPMGAVTEAFF
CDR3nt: TGTGCCAGCAGCCCGATGGGGGCAGTGACTGAAGCTTTCTTT

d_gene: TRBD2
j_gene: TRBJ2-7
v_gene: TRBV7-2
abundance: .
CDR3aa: CASSLTGGNSYEQYF
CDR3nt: TGTGCCAGCAGCTTGACGGGAGGGAACTCCTACGAGCAGTACTTC

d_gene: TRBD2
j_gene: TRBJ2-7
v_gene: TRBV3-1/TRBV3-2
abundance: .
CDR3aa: CASSTRLAGAGEQYF
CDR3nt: TGTGCCAGCAGCACCCGACTAGCGGGAGCGGGCGAGCAGTACTTC

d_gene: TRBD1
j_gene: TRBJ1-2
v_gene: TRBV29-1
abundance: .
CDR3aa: CSVGQGSGYTF
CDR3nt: TGCAGCGTCGGACAGGGATCTGGCTACACCTTC

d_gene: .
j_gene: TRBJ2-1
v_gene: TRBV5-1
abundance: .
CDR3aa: CASRPGQGLEQFF
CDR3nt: TGCGCCAGCAGACCCGGCCAGGGTCTTGAGCAGTTCTTC

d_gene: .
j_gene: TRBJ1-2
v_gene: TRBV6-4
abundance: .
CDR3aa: CASSVGGTNYGYTF
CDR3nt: TGTGCCAGCAGTGTTGGGGGGACTAACTATGGCTACACCTTC

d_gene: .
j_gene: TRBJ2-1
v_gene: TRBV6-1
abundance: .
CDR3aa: CASSEAGGARGEQFF
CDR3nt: TGTGCCAGCAGTGAAGCGGGTGGGGCTAGGGGTGAGCAGTTCTTC

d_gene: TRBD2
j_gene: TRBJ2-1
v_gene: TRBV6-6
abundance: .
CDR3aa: CASSYGGSSYNEQFF
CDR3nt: TGTGCCAGCAGTTACGGCGGGAGTTCCTACAATGAGCAGTTCTTC

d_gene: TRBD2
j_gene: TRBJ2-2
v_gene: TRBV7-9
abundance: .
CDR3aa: CASSFSGGRGPGELFF
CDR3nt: TGTGCCAGCAGCTTCAGCGGCGGGAGGGGGCCCGGGGAGCTGTTTTTT

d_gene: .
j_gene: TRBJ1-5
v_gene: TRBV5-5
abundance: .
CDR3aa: CASSSGQPIGNQPQHF
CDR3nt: TGTGCCAGCAGCTCCGGACAACCCATAGGCAATCAGCCCCAGCATTTT

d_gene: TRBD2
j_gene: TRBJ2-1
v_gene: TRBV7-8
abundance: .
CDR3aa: CASSSTSGRANEQFF
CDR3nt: TGTGCCAGCAGCTCCACCAGCGGGAGAGCCAATGAGCAGTTCTTC

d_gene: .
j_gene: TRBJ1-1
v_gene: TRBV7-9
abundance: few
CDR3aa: CASSLAHGQWTGEAFF
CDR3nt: TGTGCCAGCAGCTTAGCGCACGGACAGTGGACGGGTGAAGCTTTCTTT

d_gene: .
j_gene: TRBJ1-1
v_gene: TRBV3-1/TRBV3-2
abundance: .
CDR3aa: CASSQLGQGNEAFF
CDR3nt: TGTGCCAGCAGCCAACTAGGTCAGGGTAATGAAGCTTTCTTT

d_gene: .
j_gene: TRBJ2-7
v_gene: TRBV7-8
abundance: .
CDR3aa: CASSGLLVEQYF
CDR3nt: TGTGCCAGCAGCGGTCTACTAGTCGAGCAGTACTTC